This entry features one T cell receptor (beta chain) sequence. This clonotype has only a few counts. Its antigen is currently not known. Base qualities were left out, and no much larger clone turns up one base away. Receptor amplification or capture employed PCR. The instrument given in TCRdb is Illumina HiSeq 2500. TCR library preparation used molecular barcoding, with unique molecular identifiers applied to normalize quantification of the TCRbeta repertoire. The public reads were quality trimmed at Q25 with fastp and then assembled into clones with MiXCR by TCRdb, keeping productive beta chains. Identical CDR3 protein sequences are pooled into one entry, listed with their most common genes and DNA. The sample records about 100,000 distinct CDR3 sequences, around 6.4% of which are singletons. 23% of the sample goes to the ten largest clones. This entry belongs to a study of T-cell reconstitution after alpha-beta-depleted transplantation in children (dated by TCRdb to the mid-2010s). In terms of the full investigation: Using TCR repertoire profiling, the study followed T-cell immune reconstitution in a quantitative way in children after TCRalphabeta/CD19-depleted allogeneic hematopoietic cell transplantation. The paper as a whole reports these results and caveats: In some patients, the high TCRbeta diversity seen at day 60 was put down to recipient T cells and intrathymic progenitors that had survived conditioning. Apparently early alphabetaT-cell count recovery about two months after transplant reportedly relied on only several hundred rapidly expanded clones derived from non-depleted graft cells. Over subsequent months, a decline in hyperexpanded clone frequencies was noted, and after one year, T-cell counts and TCRbeta diversity were mostly ascribed to newly produced T cells.

Per the publication, the treatment or condition label means: allogeneic hematopoietic cell transplantation with graft depleted of TCRalphabeta T cells and CD19 B cells. Transplant recipients were children who received TCRalphabeta/CD19-depleted allogeneic hematopoietic cell grafts. Taken from the germline V gene, the CDR1 and CDR2 loops are SGHTA and FQGNSA. From cysteine to phenylalanine, the CDR3 is 15 amino acids long. The CDR3 DNA has 45 bases and is translated from base 1. Trimming accounts for 5 bases at V and 0 bases at J, while the number of junction bases matched to no gene is 3. Source: PBMCs, mostly from graft donor cells, taken 360 days after TCRalphabeta/CD19-depleted stem cell transplant. The chain was built from TRBV7-2 and TRBJ2-7; 11 junctional bases match TRBD2. The sequence was obtained from a male patient aged 2-9 years who had a stem cell transplant for acute lymphoblastic leukemia, so the T cells may come from the graft donor. Here is the DNA: TGTGCCAGCAGCGTTAGCGGGAGGGCCTCCTACGAGCAGTACTTC. Translated, this gives CASSVSGRASYEQYF.